A selection of T cell receptor beta chains follows, all from one sample in a study of metastatic and nonmetastatic thyroid tumors. With MiXCR, TCRdb reprocessed the PCR reads. Among 20,000 to 30,000 clones listed, 13% were seen once. Sequenced material: blood. These receptors were collected from a female donor with papillary thyroid cancer or a benign thyroid nodule (not recorded which). Some clones in this sample may be carry-over from other donors' samples. The CDR3 runs from the conserved cysteine through the conserved F or W.

cdr3_aa: CASSEYRETNEKLFF; v_call: TRBV2; cdr3_length: 15; j_call: TRBJ1-4
cdr3_aa: CASSLYPSVLYEQYF; v_call: TRBV7-9; cdr3_length: 15; j_call: TRBJ2-7
cdr3_aa: CASSHSIAGGTDTQYF; v_call: TRBV4-1; cdr3_length: 16; j_call: TRBJ2-3
cdr3_aa: CASTSTGNYGYTF; v_call: TRBV6-2/TRBV6-3; cdr3_length: 13; j_call: TRBJ1-2
cdr3_aa: CASSESSSWRGDEQYF; v_call: TRBV10-1; cdr3_length: 16; j_call: TRBJ2-7
cdr3_aa: CASSTPGLGKGYEQYF; v_call: TRBV6-2/TRBV6-3; cdr3_length: 16; j_call: TRBJ2-7
cdr3_aa: CASSVLGAAGVTDTQYF; v_call: TRBV19; cdr3_length: 17; j_call: TRBJ2-3
cdr3_aa: CAISELGLAGPTDTQYF; v_call: TRBV10-3; cdr3_length: 17; j_call: TRBJ2-3
cdr3_aa: CSARTAYPGAGGYEQYF; v_call: TRBV20-1; cdr3_length: 17; j_call: TRBJ2-7
cdr3_aa: CASSLGASGRAGSYEQYF; v_call: TRBV5-1; cdr3_length: 18; j_call: TRBJ2-7
cdr3_aa: CSARDSFAYEQYF; v_call: TRBV20-1; cdr3_length: 13; j_call: TRBJ2-7
cdr3_aa: CASSQVEGGETQYF; v_call: TRBV4-1; cdr3_length: 14; j_call: TRBJ2-5
cdr3_aa: CASNLGNNGYTF; v_call: TRBV28; cdr3_length: 12; j_call: TRBJ1-2
cdr3_aa: CASSPPGDSLTYEQYF; v_call: TRBV18; cdr3_length: 16; j_call: TRBJ2-7
cdr3_aa: CASRRQNNGQFF; v_call: TRBV27; cdr3_length: 12; j_call: TRBJ2-1
cdr3_aa: CASSPARGEDTEAFF; v_call: TRBV18; cdr3_length: 15; j_call: TRBJ1-1
cdr3_aa: CASIYPRGQVAGGQETQYF; v_call: TRBV6-2/TRBV6-3; cdr3_length: 19; j_call: TRBJ2-5
cdr3_aa: CASSGGISNTGELFF; v_call: TRBV25-1; cdr3_length: 15; j_call: TRBJ2-2
cdr3_aa: CASSLGGSYEQYF; v_call: TRBV27; cdr3_length: 13; j_call: TRBJ2-7
cdr3_aa: CASSPLASGSTGELFF; v_call: TRBV3-1; cdr3_length: 16; j_call: TRBJ2-2
cdr3_aa: CSASDFLYTGELFF; v_call: TRBV20-1; cdr3_length: 14; j_call: TRBJ2-2
cdr3_aa: CASSRTSGLDTQYF; v_call: TRBV7-9; cdr3_length: 14; j_call: TRBJ2-3
cdr3_aa: CSASSRNTGELFF; v_call: TRBV20-1; cdr3_length: 13; j_call: TRBJ2-2